The sequence of this TCR beta chain was determined in a study of blood T cells in healthy people across ages. Note on this clonotype: What it binds is unknown.

Primed by a sample-barcoded 5' primer and a J-beta primer mix, a second PCR proceeded for 7 to 11 cycles. TCRdb re-called the 5' RACE reads through MiXCR, storing one row per CDR3 protein. The table records roughly 720,000 distinct CDR3 sequences, 40% to 65% of them present only once. V lost 1 base to trimming and J lost 2 bases, with 6 bases between them. This CDR3 is built from 14 residues. Germline assignment: CDR1 LNHNV and CDR2 YYDKDF (reference sequence). Study observations and caveats: Calculation of diversity from one million T cells yielded estimates considered to be underestimates. Higher diversity, along with more naive CD4+ cells, distinguished long-lived donors from aged donors. The fall in TCR beta diversity per million T cells was roughly linear with age.

Specimen: blood. The V and J genes are TRBV15 and TRBJ2-1; no reliable D call. This receptor was obtained from a man older than 75 in good health. In nucleotides, the CDR3 is TGTGCCACCAGCAGAGCACTAACCTACAATGAGCAGTTCTTC. The encoded protein is CATSRALTYNEQFF.